This T cell receptor (beta chain) was profiled in a study of monozygotic twins with inflammatory bowel disease (dated by TCRdb to about 2019). With respect to the entire study: The complete study included about 30 monozygotic twin pairs: 19 IBD-discordant Danish pairs and nine German pairs, of which four were IBD-concordant and five were IBD-discordant. Disease-associated traits were sought mainly through comparisons between IBD patients and their genetically identical healthy co-twins within discordant pairs. Each individual had, on average, about 151 000 unique TCRalpha sequences and 181 000 unique TCRbeta sequences available for analysis. Paper-wide results and their limitations: Because patients were on differing immunosuppressive treatments, the repertoires may have picked up extra background noise and inter-individual variability. No single strong signal or clonotype linked to IBD turned up in the results, so the idea that one exists was not supported. IBD patients had lower TCRbeta repertoire diversity, measured by the inverse Simpson index, than their healthy co-twins. The analysis was unable to tell different T cell subtypes apart. IBD patients shared fewer clonotypes with other individuals than healthy twins did, most markedly in patients showing signs of disease activity. Repertoire similarity did not differ between concordant and discordant twins, possibly due to limited statistical power.

Libraries were built with 5' RACE. For each TCR library, around 3,500 ng of total RNA was used. For each sample, cDNA synthesis was carried out in eight separate reactions using SMARTScribe reverse transcriptase. During cDNA synthesis, unique molecular identifiers containing a 6-nucleotide sample barcode were introduced by template switching. Amplification of TCRalpha and TCRbeta cDNA involved two nested PCRs of about 15 and 9 cycles, and each PCR was followed by bead purification. Before amplification, the cDNA was both treated with uracil DNA-glycosylase and purified with the QIAquick PCR purification kit. The second PCR added Illumina TruSeq-compatible adapters along with sample-specific barcodes. TapeStation and Qubit were used to check library quality and concentration, and roughly 4.8 ng of each library went into the pool. The pooled libraries were sequenced with 2 x 100 bp reads and custom sequencing primers on an Illumina HiSeq2500 single-index Rapid Run. In the paper's pipeline: UMI-based consensus assembly with MiGEC version 1.2.6 was used to correct PCR and sequencing errors. MiXCR version 2.1.1 handled V(D)J alignment, clonotype assembly and CDR3 extraction. Gene usage, clonotype sharing and MAIT/NKT TCR abundance were normalised by analysing the top 1000, 10 000 and 20 000 clonotypes per sample. After downsampling to 27 000 UMIs, diversity was calculated as the inverse Simpson index using the vegan R package. Paired Mann-Whitney U tests on discordant twin pairs were used, with Benjamini-Hochberg multiple-testing correction. TCRdb reprocessed the reads, reporting each CDR3 protein sequence once and no DNA. The V and J calls and clone size come from TCRdb's table, not from the authors' own analysis. The table kept for this sample lists approximately 330,000 distinct CDR3 sequences. 2% to 2.5% of the sample is taken by the ten largest.

An approximately 2.5 ml peripheral blood sample was drawn into PAXgene tubes per donor and stored at -80°C. Without T cell sorting, total RNA was isolated from whole blood using the PAXgene blood miRNA kit on an automated QIAcube. Peripheral blood from monozygotic twin pairs concordant or discordant for inflammatory bowel disease was subjected to deep TCRalpha and TCRbeta repertoire profiling with unique molecular barcoding. Smoking habits were recorded for all twin pairs, with individuals classified as current, former or never smokers. CDR1 and CDR2 were assigned from the germline V gene as SGHRS and YFSETQ. Including cysteine and phenylalanine, the CDR3 has 14 amino acids. This entry has no DNA. In regard to this clonotype: Its antigen is unknown.

The sequenced sample consisted of blood. The TCR was taken from a human donor with ulcerative colitis or Crohn's disease, or a healthy co-twin of an affected twin (not recorded which). The V gene is TRBV5-1 and the J gene is TRBJ1-2; checking the TCRdb D call of TRBD1 is not possible without DNA. The CDR3 region reads CASSLGGRYYGYTF. Full variable domain (CDR3 extended with the reference TRBV5-1 and TRBJ1-2 proteins): KAGVTQTPRYLIKTRGQQVTLSCSPISGHRSVSWYQQTPGQGLQFLFEYFSETQRNKGNFPGRFSGRQFSNSRSEMNVSTLELGDSALYLCASSLGGRYYGYTFGSGTRLTVV.